One sample yielded the 19 T cell receptor beta chains listed below, sequenced in a study of long-term antiretroviral therapy in people with HIV. A v3.0 immunoSEQ assay was performed at survey level. TCRdb's copy holds only in-frame clones and misses some; the assay was immunoSEQ multiplex PCR. The table has roughly 15,000 clones, about nine tenths seen once. Sequencing used unsorted PBMCs, obtained 0.6 years after starting antiretroviral therapy. The receptor set was obtained from a middle-aged woman with HIV.

The V gene is TRBV29-1, the J gene TRBJ2-6, with 9 bases identical to TRBD1. Germline V CDR1 and CDR2: SQVTM, ANQGSEA. This CDR3 has 15 residues. J gave up 4 bases and V 5 bases, and 6 bases lay outside the gene matches. The CDR3 protein is CSVQGQGTGANVLTF. CDR3 nucleotides: TGCAGCGTTCAGGGACAGGGTACCGGGGCCAACGTCCTGACTTTC.

This clone occurred once. The chain has TRBV15 and TRBJ1-1; no reliable D call. CDR1 and CDR2 from the germline V gene are LNHNV and YYDKDF (reference sequence). The CDR3 extends over 15 amino acids. The ends were cut back, 4 bases at V and 0 bases at J, with 12 bases in the middle. DNA of the CDR3: TGTGCCACCAGCAAAGATTCGGGGTTGAACACTGAAGCTTTCTTT. Translating it yields CATSKDSGLNTEAFF.

This clone has just a few counts. The V call is TRBV5-1, the J call TRBJ1-1; maybe TRBD1 (6 bases). The V gene lost 6 bases and the J gene lost 1 base, with 16 bases spanning the gap. Germline V gene lookup returns CDR1 SGHRS and CDR2 YFSETQ. CDR3 length: 15 residues. The CDR3 region is CASTLGTITNTEAFF. The DNA of the CDR3 is TGCGCCAGCACCCTCGGGACAATCACGAACACTGAAGCTTTCTTT.

The chain joins TRBV6-5 to TRBJ1-5, with 9 bases fitting TRBD1. V shed 4 bases and J 2 bases; nucleotides not matched to a gene: 6. The germline V gene has CDR1 MNHEY and CDR2 SVGAGI. This CDR3 has 16 residues. The CDR3 nucleotides read TGTGCCAGCAGTTCCAGACAGGGGGGTGGCAATCAGCCCCAGCATTTT. This encodes CASSSRQGGGNQPQHF.

The V gene is TRBV29-1, the J gene TRBJ2-1; 11 nucleotides agree with TRBD2. The ends lost 4 bases at V and 4 bases at J; junction bases unmatched: 6. Germline CDR1 reads SQVTM; CDR2 reads ANQGSEA. There are 15 residues in the CDR3. DNA of the CDR3: TGCAGCGTTGTACCACTAGCGGGGGATTACAATGAGCAGTTCTTC. This gives the protein CSVVPLAGDYNEQFF.

The rearrangement joins TRBV7-9 to TRBJ2-5; tentatively, D is TRBD1 (5 bases). The CDR3 is 15 amino acids. Trimming shortened V by 3 bases and J by 2 bases, and 13 bases separated the two germline ends. Germline CDR1 SEHNR, CDR2 FQNEAQ (reference sequence). CDR3 DNA sequence: TGTGCCAGCAGCTTCCTATCCAGGGATCAAGAGACCCAGTACTTC. Its translation: CASSFLSRDQETQYF.

The rearrangement links TRBV19 to TRBJ2-7; D is uncertain. Trimming removed 6 bases from V and 3 bases from J, with 12 bases in between. The CDR3 consists of 13 residues. The germline CDR1 and CDR2 sequences are LNHDA and SQIVND (reference sequence). The CDR3 is CASSQGLLYEQYF. DNA of the CDR3: TGTGCCAGTAGCCAAGGGCTCCTCTACGAGCAGTACTTC.

This sequence joins TRBV5-1 and TRBJ1-5; 9 bases match TRBD1. The CDR3 loop spans 15 amino acids. Germline CDR1 and CDR2: SGHRS and YFSETQ. V was clipped by 0 bases and J by 4 bases; unmatched bases: 2. Written as DNA, the CDR3 is TGCGCCAGCAGCTTGGGGACAGGGGTTAATCAGCCCCAGCATTTT. Encoded protein: CASSLGTGVNQPQHF.

The chain couples TRBV6-5 to TRBJ1-1; the D gene is possibly TRBD1 (5 bases). Deletions cut 10 bases from V and 4 bases from J, with 19 bases between. This CDR3 is 14 amino acids long. Germline values: CDR1 MNHEY, CDR2 SVGAGI. Written as DNA, the CDR3 is TGTGCCACACAAAAGGGCAGGGTGAGCACTGAAGCTTTCTTT. As protein: CATQKGRVSTEAFF.

CDR3 nucleotide sequence: TGTGCCAGCAAGGAGCGAACCTACAATGAGCAGTTCTTC. This sequence encodes CASKERTYNEQFF. J is TRBJ2-1 and V is TRBV2; D remains ambiguous. The germline gives CDR1 SNHLY, CDR2 FYNNEI. The CDR3 is made up of 13 amino acids. V was cut by 7 bases and J by 2 bases, with 9 bases left in between.

The chain is built from TRBV5-5 and TRBJ2-1; 9 bases match TRBD1. This CDR3 region has 15 residues. J was trimmed by 6 bases and V by 4 bases; bases with no gene match: 8. The germline CDR1 and CDR2 sequences are SGHKS and YYEKEE (reference sequence). The CDR3 is CASSPGQGVINEQFF. The CDR3 nucleotides are TGTGCCAGCAGCCCGGGACAGGGAGTTATCAATGAGCAGTTCTTC.

The sample holds a few counts of this clone. The chain links TRBV5-4 to TRBJ1-2; 10 nucleotides align to TRBD1. The CDR3 has 14 amino acids. Germline V gene data show CDR1 as SGHNT and CDR2 as YYREEE (reference sequence). The ends lost 2 bases at V and 6 bases at J; junction bases unmatched: 4. CDR3 residues: CASSFDRGLDGYTF. The CDR3 DNA is TGTGCCAGCAGCTTTGACAGGGGGCTGGATGGCTACACCTTC.

The V call is TRBV18, the J call TRBJ2-1; D is undetermined. CDR3 length: 12 amino acids. Germline values: CDR1 KGHSH, CDR2 LQKENI. Trimming stripped 2 bases from V and 8 bases from J, with 7 bases between. The CDR3 region is CASSPGSDEQFF. CDR3 DNA sequence: TGTGCCAGCTCACCAGGTTCTGATGAGCAGTTCTTC.

J is TRBJ2-2 and V is TRBV5-1; TRBD1 matches at 7 bases. Losses at the gene ends were 2 bases for V and 0 bases for J; bases not matched to a gene: 16. The CDR3 runs to 20 residues. The germline V gene has CDR1 SGHRS and CDR2 YFSETQ. Here the CDR3 DNA reads TGCGCCAGCAGCTTCCTAGAAAAGATAACCGGGACAGCGAACACCGGGGAGCTGTTTTTT. Its translation: CASSFLEKITGTANTGELFF.

The CDR3 DNA reads TGTGCCAGCAGCTTTGGGTGGGGGGGTGGAAATGAGCAGTTCTTC. As protein: CASSFGWGGGNEQFF. The rearrangement uses TRBV11-3 and TRBJ2-1; 7 bases map to TRBD2. Looked up from germline, CDR1 is SGHNT and CDR2 is YENEEA. V was pared by 3 bases and J by 7 bases, with 9 bases of the junction left unmatched. The CDR3 extends over 15 amino acids.

This chain links TRBV5-1 with TRBJ2-1; 11 bases match TRBD2. J was trimmed by 8 bases and V by 4 bases; bases with no gene match: 11. This CDR3 has 16 residues. Germline CDR1 reads SGHRS; CDR2 reads YFSETQ. DNA of the CDR3: TGCGCCAGCAGCCCCCAAGGGGCTAGCGGGGGGTATGAGCAGTTCTTC. Its translation: CASSPQGASGGYEQFF.

J is TRBJ1-5 and V is TRBV6-5, with 8 nucleotides matching TRBD1. J lost 5 bases, V lost 5 bases, and 2 bases had no gene match. There are 13 residues in the CDR3. Germline V gene sequence: CDR1 MNHEY, CDR2 SVGAGI. As DNA, the CDR3 is TGTGCCAGCAGTCTGGACAGGGATCAGCCCCAGCATTTT. Protein: CASSLDRDQPQHF.

The chain couples TRBV4-3 to TRBJ1-1; no clear D gene. CDR3 length equals 14 residues. The germline V gene has CDR1 LGHNA and CDR2 YSLEER. Trimming pared 0 bases from V and 4 bases from J, leaving 9 bases between. CDR3 coding DNA: TGCGCCAGCAGCCAAGATCATTTAGGCACTGAAGCTTTCTTT. Amino acids: CASSQDHLGTEAFF.

This chain connects TRBV18 to TRBJ2-1; D is unresolved. From germline, CDR1 is KGHSH and CDR2 LQKENI. The CDR3 has 12 amino acids. The V and J ends lost 6 bases and 3 bases respectively, with 6 bases between them. CDR3 DNA sequence: TGTGCCAGCTCCCCAGACTACAATGAGCAGTTCTTC. It is translated as CASSPDYNEQFF.